This passage covers 12 T cell receptor beta chains from one sample sequenced in a study of blood T cell repertoires in COVID-19. The repertoire was sequenced with immunoSEQ multiplex PCR; TCRdb's copy has only in-frame clones and lacks some. In the table there are 280,000 or so clones, about nine tenths of which are singletons. Sequencing was carried out using peripheral blood. These receptors were obtained from a woman in her sixties or seventies with acute or convalescent COVID-19.

The chain recombines TRBV5-4 with TRBJ2-7; tentative D call: TRBD2 (5 bases). The V gene's germline CDR1 is SGHNT and CDR2 YYREEE (reference sequence). The CDR3 has 15 amino acids. Between the trimmed V and J ends, which lost 1 base and 5 bases, there was a span of 16 bases. Written as DNA, the CDR3 is TGTGCCAGCAGCTTGTCGGCGACCGGAGGCGACGAGCAGTACTTC. Its protein product is CASSLSATGGDEQYF.

The genes are TRBV4-1 and TRBJ1-2, with D possibly being TRBD1 (5 bases). Germline V gene lookup returns CDR1 MGHRA and CDR2 YSYEKL. Trimming left V 4 bases short and J 4 bases short, with 13 bases between. This CDR3 comprises 14 residues. CDR3 residues: CASSPQTGPYGYTF. CDR3 coding DNA: TGCGCCAGCAGCCCTCAAACAGGACCCTATGGCTACACCTTC.

This clone has only one observation. CDR3 loop: CASSSGVYEQYF. The CDR3 coding sequence is TGTGCCAGCAGTTCCGGGGTCTACGAGCAGTACTTC. This sequence joins TRBV28 and TRBJ2-7; a possible D gene is TRBD2 (5 bases). Looked up from germline, CDR1 is MDHEN and CDR2 is SYDVKM. The ends were cut back, 4 bases at V and 3 bases at J, with 7 bases in the middle. The CDR3 runs to 12 residues.

The chain combines TRBV6-5 with TRBJ2-3, with a weak D call TRBD2 (6 bases). There are 14 residues in the CDR3. CDR1 is MNHEY, CDR2 SVGAGI, per germline. Trimming took off 2 bases at V and 5 bases at J, with 11 bases between the two ends. The DNA for the CDR3 is TGTGCCAGCAGTTACGGGCGGGGTGAAGATACGCAGTATTTT. This codes for CASSYGRGEDTQYF.

The sample holds a few counts of this clone. This chain connects TRBV15 to TRBJ2-3; D might be TRBD2 (7 bases). CDR3 length: 16 residues. Germline CDR1 reads LNHNV; CDR2 reads YYDKDF (reference sequence). V was clipped by 4 bases and J by 5 bases, with 19 bases between them. CDR3 protein: CATSTRRWGGRDTQYF. In DNA form, the CDR3 reads TGTGCCACCAGCACAAGGAGGTGGGGGGGCCGAGATACGCAGTATTTT.

The chain recombines TRBV18 with TRBJ1-5; the D gene is possibly TRBD1 (5 bases). The germline V and J ends were trimmed by 6 bases and 6 bases, with 15 bases remaining between them. The germline CDR1 and CDR2 sequences are KGHSH and LQKENI. This CDR3 is built from 14 residues. The CDR3 DNA is TGTGCCAGCTCCCGCGGGACGCAGGGTCAGCCCCAGCATTTT. It translates to CASSRGTQGQPQHF.

V is TRBV6-5 and J is TRBJ2-2, with 10 bases aligning to TRBD1. The CDR3 extends over 15 amino acids. Germline assignment: CDR1 MNHEY and CDR2 SVGAGI. After removal of 6 bases from V and 3 bases from J, the junction contained 4 bases not matched to a gene. As DNA, the CDR3 is TGTGCCAGCAGGGTGGGACAGGGGTACACCGGGGAGCTGTTTTTT. Its protein is CASRVGQGYTGELFF.

Of note for this clone: The junction does not match germline at one end; this may be a read error. V usage is TRBV4-3 and J usage is TRBJ2-3, with D perhaps TRBD2 (6 bases). This CDR3 spans 14 amino acids. The germline CDR1 and CDR2 sequences are LGHNA and YSLEER. CDR3 sequence: CASSQDLGPGLSHF. CDR3 bases: TGCGCCAGCAGCCAAGATCTGGGCCCCGGACTATCCCACTTT.

This clone occurred once. The CDR3 region is CASSPVQWNTEAFF. DNA of the CDR3: TGTGCCAGCAGCCCGGTACAGTGGAACACTGAAGCTTTCTTT. V usage is TRBV3-1 (or the pseudogene TRBV3-2) and J usage is TRBJ1-1; D remains ambiguous. V was shortened by 4 bases and J by 1 base, with 10 bases between the two germline ends. This CDR3 has 14 amino acids. From germline, CDR1 is LGHDT and CDR2 YNNKEL (reference sequence).

The chain recombines TRBV25-1 with TRBJ2-3; 8 bases line up with TRBD1. From germline, CDR1 is MGHDK and CDR2 SYGVNS. With 4 bases clipped from V and 2 bases from J, the junction kept 5 bases outside the gene matches. The CDR3 runs to 15 residues. DNA for the CDR3: TGTGCCAGCAGTGCGGGGACAGGCTACACAGATACGCAGTATTTT. Translating it yields CASSAGTGYTDTQYF.

This chain joins TRBV2 and TRBJ2-1, with D possibly TRBD2 on 6 matching bases. Germline V gene lookup returns CDR1 SNHLY and CDR2 FYNNEI. V was shortened by 5 bases and J by 8 bases, with 16 bases between the two germline ends. The CDR3 is 14 amino acids. Written as DNA, the CDR3 is TGTGCCAGCAGTCGGCTACTAGCTACGTATGAGCAGTTCTTC. This translates into CASSRLLATYEQFF.

This sequence joins TRBV5-1 and TRBJ1-5; D is undetermined. V lost 4 bases to trimming and J lost 5 bases, with 19 bases between them. The CDR3 has 16 amino acids. Germline V lookup: CDR1 SGHRS, CDR2 YFSETQ. Here the CDR3 reads CASSPPRGEGDQPQHF. CDR3 in DNA: TGCGCCAGCAGCCCCCCTCGGGGTGAGGGCGATCAGCCCCAGCATTTT.